This entry is about one T cell receptor beta chain. The data were obtained in a study of blood T cell repertoires in COVID-19. Across the study: Sample material is recorded as cDNA or gDNA derived from T cells, B-cell-depleted T cells, or PBMCs.

Repertoires were generated with immunoSEQ multiplex PCR, while TCRdb's copy carries only in-frame clones and drops some. The repertoire holds more than 70,000 clones, approximately 88% seen once, with roughly 5.9% in the top ten. The CDR3 covers 15 residues. The sample consisted of peripheral blood. This TCR came from a man in his fifties or sixties with active COVID-19. The chain carries TRBV21-1 and TRBJ2-5; TRBD1 was called by the table and not checked on the DNA. TRBV21-1 has pseudogene status. CDR3: CASSSYRGRVETQYF. DNA for the CDR3: TGTGCCAGCAGCAGTTACAGGGGGCGGGTAGAGACCCAGTACTTC.